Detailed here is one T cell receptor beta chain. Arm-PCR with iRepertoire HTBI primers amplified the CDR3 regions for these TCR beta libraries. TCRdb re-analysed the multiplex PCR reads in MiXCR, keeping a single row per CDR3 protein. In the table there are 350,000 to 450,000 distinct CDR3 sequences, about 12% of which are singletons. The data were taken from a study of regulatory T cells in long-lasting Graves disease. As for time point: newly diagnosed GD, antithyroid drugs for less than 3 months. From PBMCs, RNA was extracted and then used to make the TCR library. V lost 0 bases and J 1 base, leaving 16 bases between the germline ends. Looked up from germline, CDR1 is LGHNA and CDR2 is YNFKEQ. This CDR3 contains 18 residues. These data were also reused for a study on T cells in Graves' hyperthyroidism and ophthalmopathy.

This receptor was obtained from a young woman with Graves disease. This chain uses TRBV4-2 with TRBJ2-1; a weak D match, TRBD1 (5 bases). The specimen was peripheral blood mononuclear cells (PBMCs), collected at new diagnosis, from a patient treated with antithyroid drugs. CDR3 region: CASSQEAPGFYSYNEQFF. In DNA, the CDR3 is TGTGCCAGCAGCCAAGAAGCTCCAGGGTTTTATTCCTACAATGAGCAGTTCTTC.